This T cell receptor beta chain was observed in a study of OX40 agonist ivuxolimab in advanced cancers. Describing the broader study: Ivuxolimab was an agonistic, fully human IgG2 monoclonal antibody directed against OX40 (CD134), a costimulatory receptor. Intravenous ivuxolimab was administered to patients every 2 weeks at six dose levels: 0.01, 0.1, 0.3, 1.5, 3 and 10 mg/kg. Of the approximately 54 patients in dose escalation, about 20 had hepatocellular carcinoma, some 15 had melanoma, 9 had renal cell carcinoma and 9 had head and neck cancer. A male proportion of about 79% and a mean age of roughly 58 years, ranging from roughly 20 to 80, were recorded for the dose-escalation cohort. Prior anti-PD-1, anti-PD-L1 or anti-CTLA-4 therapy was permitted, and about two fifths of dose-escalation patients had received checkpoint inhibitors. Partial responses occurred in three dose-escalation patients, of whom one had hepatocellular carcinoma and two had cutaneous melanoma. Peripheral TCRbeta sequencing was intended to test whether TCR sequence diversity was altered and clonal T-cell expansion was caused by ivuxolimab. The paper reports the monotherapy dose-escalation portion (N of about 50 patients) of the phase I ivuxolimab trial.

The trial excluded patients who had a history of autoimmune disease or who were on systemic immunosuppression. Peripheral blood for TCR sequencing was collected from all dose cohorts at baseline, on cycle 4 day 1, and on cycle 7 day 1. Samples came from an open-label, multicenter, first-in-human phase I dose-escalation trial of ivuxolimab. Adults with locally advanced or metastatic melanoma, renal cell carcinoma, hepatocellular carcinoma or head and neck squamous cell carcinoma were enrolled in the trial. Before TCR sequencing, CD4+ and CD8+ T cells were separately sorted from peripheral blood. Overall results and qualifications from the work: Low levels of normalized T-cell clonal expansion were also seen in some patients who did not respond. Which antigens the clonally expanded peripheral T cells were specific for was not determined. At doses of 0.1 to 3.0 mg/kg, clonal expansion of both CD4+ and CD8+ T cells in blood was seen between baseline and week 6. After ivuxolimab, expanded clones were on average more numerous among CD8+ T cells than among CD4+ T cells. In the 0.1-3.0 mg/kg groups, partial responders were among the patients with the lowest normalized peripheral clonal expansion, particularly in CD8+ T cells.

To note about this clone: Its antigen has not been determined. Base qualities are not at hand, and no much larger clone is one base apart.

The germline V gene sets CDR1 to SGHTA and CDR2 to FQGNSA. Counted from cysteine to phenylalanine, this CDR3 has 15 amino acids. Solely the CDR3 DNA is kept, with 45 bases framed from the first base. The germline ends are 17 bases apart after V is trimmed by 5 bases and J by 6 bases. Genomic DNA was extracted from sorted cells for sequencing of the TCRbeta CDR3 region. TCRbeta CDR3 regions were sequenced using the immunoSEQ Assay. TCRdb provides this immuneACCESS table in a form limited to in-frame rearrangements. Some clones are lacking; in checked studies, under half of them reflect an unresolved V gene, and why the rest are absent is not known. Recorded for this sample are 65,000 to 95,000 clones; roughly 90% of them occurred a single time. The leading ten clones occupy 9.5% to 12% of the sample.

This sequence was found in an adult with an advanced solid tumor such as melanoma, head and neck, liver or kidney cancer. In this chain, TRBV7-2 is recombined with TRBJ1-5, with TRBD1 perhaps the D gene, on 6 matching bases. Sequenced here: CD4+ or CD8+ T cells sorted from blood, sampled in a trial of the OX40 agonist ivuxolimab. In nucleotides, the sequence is TGTGCCAGCAGCGCTCTTGGCAGGGGACCTCAGCCCCAGCATTTT. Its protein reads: CASSALGRGPQPQHF.